The sequence of this T cell receptor (beta chain) was determined in a study of breast tumors, draining lymph nodes, adjacent tissues. TCRdb ran MiXCR on the multiplex PCR reads and lists one entry per CDR3 protein. Of approximately 300,000 distinct CDR3 sequences in the sample, about 33% were seen once. To note about this clonotype: At one end, the junction sequence differs from germline, possibly due to a read error.

Germline V gives CDR1 DFQATT, CDR2 SNEGSKA (reference sequence). This CDR3 contains 15 residues. Breast cancer patients provided tissue from their axillary draining lymph nodes. The clonotype was recovered from a female donor with breast cancer. Some clones in this sample may be carry-over from other donors' samples. V usage is TRBV20-1 and J usage is TRBJ2-5; 12 bases map to TRBD2. The sequenced sample consisted of axillary lymph node tissue. The CDR3 DNA reads TGCAGTGCAAGCCTCCTAGCGGGAGGGCATCAGACCCAGTGCTTC. This encodes CSASLLAGGHQTQCF.